A selection of T cell receptor beta chains follows, all from one sample in a study of molecular identifiers for immune sequencing clone quantification. MiXCR, run by TCRdb on the PCR reads, gives a single entry per CDR3 protein. This sample has hundreds of thousands of distinct CDR3 sequences, with over 25% found just once. The sample was naive CD8+ T cells from blood, with Jurkat cell RNA spiked in. Receptors were obtained from a human donor in good health. Some libraries in this study had Jurkat cell RNA spiked in. Both conserved end residues are part of each CDR3. A D gene is named only where the DNA matches it firmly. Clone size is stated in some rows and not others, as once, few, many or a class when expanded.

cdr3_length | d_call | j_call | v_call | clone_size | cdr3_nt | cdr3_aa
14 | TRBD1 | TRBJ2-5 | TRBV28 | few | TGTGCCAGCAGCCGGACAGGGGGATCAGGGACCCAGTACTTC | CASSRTGGSGTQYF
15 | TRBD1 | TRBJ1-5 | TRBV19 | - | TGTGCCAGTCAAGTTAGGGACAGGGTGAATCAGCCCCAGCATTTT | CASQVRDRVNQPQHF
15 | TRBD1 | TRBJ2-5 | TRBV12-3/TRBV12-4 | many | TGTGCCAGCAGTAGTTTAGGGGGCTCGAAAGAGACCCAGTACTTC | CASSSLGGSKETQYF
13 | - | TRBJ2-5 | TRBV6-2/TRBV6-3 | - | TGTGCCAGCCCGGACCCGTACCAAGAGACCCAGTACTTC | CASPDPYQETQYF
13 | - | TRBJ2-2 | TRBV7-8 | - | TGTGCCAGCAGCGGAAAAGGGACCGGGGAGCTGTTTTTT | CASSGKGTGELFF
17 | TRBD1 | TRBJ1-2 | TRBV9 | - | TGTGCCAGCAGCTCGGGACAGGGGGTCACTTGGGGCTATGGCTACACCTTC | CASSSGQGVTWGYGYTF
14 | - | TRBJ2-7 | TRBV11-2 | few | TGTGCCAGCAGCTTAGTGGGGGTCTGGCACGAGCAGTACTTC | CASSLVGVWHEQYF
14 | - | TRBJ1-1 | TRBV7-8 | - | TGTGCCAACAGCCCAGATCGCATGAACACTGAAGCTTTCTTT | CANSPDRMNTEAFF
14 | - | TRBJ2-7 | TRBV29-1 | few | TGCAGCGTTGAAGAGGGTGGAATTGACTACGAGCAGTACTTC | CSVEEGGIDYEQYF
16 | - | TRBJ2-3 | TRBV5-3 | many | TGTGCCAGCAGTGTGGTCGGGGGAGTTGGCACAGATACGCAGTATTTT | CASSVVGGVGTDTQYF
16 | - | TRBJ2-2 | TRBV5-1 | - | TGCGCCAGCAGTGCAACAGGGACACAGAACACCGGGGAGCTGTTTTTT | CASSATGTQNTGELFF
15 | TRBD1 | TRBJ2-1 | TRBV27 | few | TGTGCCAGCAGTTTATCGTCGGGACAGGGGGCGAAGCAGTTCTTC | CASSLSSGQGAKQFF
15 | - | TRBJ1-1 | TRBV5-5 | many | TGTGCCAGCAGGGAGGGGCCCCACATGAACACTGAAGCTTTCTTT | CASREGPHMNTEAFF
14 | - | TRBJ2-7 | TRBV4-3 | - | TGCGCCAGCAGCCGCGACAGTGCGCACTACGAGCAGTACTTC | CASSRDSAHYEQYF
13 | - | TRBJ2-5 | TRBV5-8 | many | TGTGCCAGCAGCTCAGGATACCAAGAGACCCAGTACTTC | CASSSGYQETQYF
15 | - | TRBJ2-5 | TRBV14 | many | TGTGCCAGCAGCCCCCGGGACAACTACCAAGAGACCCAGTACTTC | CASSPRDNYQETQYF
14 | TRBD2 | TRBJ2-5 | TRBV6-6 | few | TGTGCCAGCAAACATACGGGGGGGGGCGAGACCCAGTACTTC | CASKHTGGGETQYF
18 | TRBD1 | TRBJ1-4 | TRBV7-9 | many | TGTGCCAGCAGCTCCCCGTCGGACAGGGGGCGCGATAATGAAAAACTGTTTTTT | CASSSPSDRGRDNEKLFF
19 | TRBD2 | TRBJ2-1 | TRBV2 | few | TGTGCCAGCAGGGAATTGACTAGCGGGAGACGAGTCTCCTACAATGAGCAGTTCTTC | CASRELTSGRRVSYNEQFF
16 | TRBD1 | TRBJ2-5 | TRBV7-9 | many | TGTGCCAGCAGCTTAGTTGGGGACAGGAGGCAAGAGACCCAGTACTTC | CASSLVGDRRQETQYF
15 | - | TRBJ2-1 | TRBV24-1 | few | TGTGCCACCAGTGAACGGACCGGGTCCTACAATGAGCAGTTCTTC | CATSERTGSYNEQFF
16 | TRBD2 | TRBJ2-7 | TRBV5-6 | many | TGTGCCAGCAGCTTGGGCGTGAGCGGGGGGGCCTACGAGCAGTACTTC | CASSLGVSGGAYEQYF
18 | - | TRBJ1-4 | TRBV2 | - | TGTGCCCTACGGGGAGGGACTACTTTCCCCGCAACTAATGAAAAACTGTTTTTT | CALRGGTTFPATNEKLFF
15 | TRBD1 | TRBJ1-2 | TRBV30 | - | TGTGCCTGGAGTCGGGGACAGGGACTTAACTATGGCTACACCTTC | CAWSRGQGLNYGYTF
14 | - | TRBJ2-5 | TRBV12-3/TRBV12-4 | - | TGTGCCAGCACCCCGGACGGATACCAAGAGACCCAGTACTTC | CASTPDGYQETQYF
14 | - | TRBJ2-5 | TRBV29-1 | many | TGCAGCGTTGAAGGCGGAAACTCTAGAGCGACCCAGTACTTC | CSVEGGNSRATQYF
15 | - | TRBJ2-3 | TRBV6-2/TRBV6-3 | many | TGTGCCAGCAGTCCCCGGAGGAGTGCTGGCGATACGCAGTATTTT | CASSPRRSAGDTQYF
15 | TRBD2 | TRBJ2-3 | TRBV24-1 | many | TGTGCCACCAGTGGGACTAGCGGGGCCACAGATACGCAGTATTTT | CATSGTSGATDTQYF
17 | TRBD2 | TRBJ2-3 | TRBV20-1 | - | TGCAGTGCTAGAAGGGAACTAGCGGGTACCATCACAGATACGCAGTATTTT | CSARRELAGTITDTQYF
12 | - | TRBJ1-1 | TRBV29-1 | - | TGCAGCGGTAGACAGTCGAGCACTGAAGCTTTCTTT | CSGRQSSTEAFF
13 | - | TRBJ2-7 | TRBV19 | many | TGTGCCAGCAGCCCGGGCCGCACCTACGAGCAGTACTTC | CASSPGRTYEQYF
14 | TRBD1 | TRBJ1-1 | TRBV12-3/TRBV12-4 | many | TGTGCCAGCAGTTGGACAGGGGGCTCCACTGAAGCTTTCTTT | CASSWTGGSTEAFF
16 | TRBD1 | TRBJ1-1 | TRBV12-3/TRBV12-4 | - | TGTGCCAGCAGTTTCCCTCGGACAGGGGGCGGAACTGAAGCTTTCTTT | CASSFPRTGGGTEAFF
14 | - | TRBJ2-3 | TRBV4-1 | many | TGCGCCAGCAGCTCCCTCCTAAGTGGAGATACGCAGTATTTT | CASSSLLSGDTQYF
15 | - | TRBJ2-1 | TRBV7-9 | many | TGTGCCAGCAGCGAGCCGGGGAGCTCCTACAATGAGCAGTTCTTC | CASSEPGSSYNEQFF
14 | TRBD1 | TRBJ1-5 | TRBV20-1 | many | TGCAGTGCTAGTGACGGGACAGACAATCAGCCCCAGCATTTT | CSASDGTDNQPQHF
13 | - | TRBJ1-5 | TRBV27 | many | TGTGCCAGCAGTTTATCGGGAGTTCAGCCCCAGCATTTT | CASSLSGVQPQHF
12 | - | TRBJ2-3 | TRBV4-1 | many | TGCGCCAGCAGCCAAGTTGGAGATACGCAGTATTTT | CASSQVGDTQYF
14 | - | TRBJ1-5 | TRBV3-1 | many | TGTGCCAGCAGCCAAGAGTTCTTAGATCAGCCCCAGCATTTT | CASSQEFLDQPQHF
15 | TRBD2 | TRBJ2-1 | TRBV2 | few | TGTGCCAGCAGTGGGGGACTAGGCCTCTACAATGAGCAGTTCTTC | CASSGGLGLYNEQFF
16 | - | TRBJ2-3 | TRBV9 | - | TGTGCCAGCAGCGTAGCCGAGAAGGGGGGACCAGATACGCGGTATTTT | CASSVAEKGGPDTRYF
15 | - | TRBJ1-4 | TRBV24-1 | - | TGTGCCACCTGTGAGGAGGAGACAGTCAATGAAAAACTGTTTTTT | CATCEEETVNEKLFF
14 | - | TRBJ2-7 | TRBV6-6 | many | TGTGCCAGCAGTCTCAACAGGGAAACCTACGAGCAGTACTTC | CASSLNRETYEQYF
14 | TRBD2 | TRBJ2-7 | TRBV5-8 | few | TGTGCCAGCAGCCCTAGCGGGGGACTCTACGAGCAGTACTTC | CASSPSGGLYEQYF
19 | TRBD2 | TRBJ2-1 | TRBV19 | few | TGTGCCAGTAGTATAGCTCACACCGGGCTAGCGGGAGGGTACTATGAGCAGTTCTTC | CASSIAHTGLAGGYYEQFF
16 | - | TRBJ2-5 | TRBV28 | - | TGTGCCAGCAGTTTAAGCCCATCGGACAGTCAAGAGACCCAGTACTTC | CASSLSPSDSQETQYF
14 | TRBD1 | TRBJ1-1 | TRBV19 | many | TGTGCCAGTAGACCCGGACAGGGACTCACTGAAGCTTTCTTT | CASRPGQGLTEAFF
15 | TRBD1 | TRBJ1-5 | TRBV20-1 | many | TGCAGTGCTAAAAGAGACAGGGGGCTTGATCAGCCCCAGCATTTT | CSAKRDRGLDQPQHF
16 | TRBD1 | TRBJ2-7 | TRBV7-9 | - | TGTGCCAGCAGTTCATCCCCGGGACAGGGGCTTTTGGAGCAGTACTTC | CASSSSPGQGLLEQYF
15 | TRBD2 | TRBJ2-3 | TRBV10-3 | few | TGTGCCATCAGCGGGACTAGCGGTCCCACAGATACGCAGTATTTT | CAISGTSGPTDTQYF
15 | - | TRBJ1-1 | TRBV4-3 | many | TGCGCCAGCAGCCAAGAGGGCACAGCAAGGACTGAAGCTTTCTTT | CASSQEGTARTEAFF
14 | - | TRBJ2-1 | TRBV4-3 | - | TGCGCCAGCAGCCAAGCTGATAACTACTATGAGCAGTTCTTC | CASSQADNYYEQFF
14 | - | TRBJ1-1 | TRBV19 | - | TGTACCAGTAGCCCGGGACTCCCGAACACTGAAGCTTTCTTT | CTSSPGLPNTEAFF